Listed below are T cell receptor beta chains from one sample, sequenced in a study of blood T cell repertoires in COVID-19. Only in-frame clones appear in the TCRdb table, and some are missing; sequencing was by immunoSEQ multiplex PCR. The table shows hundreds of thousands of clones, with approximately 89% occurring only once. Specimen: peripheral blood. The receptor source for this set is a young woman who had recovered from COVID-19. Each CDR3 is given with its conserved first and last residue. The D gene is left open where the match is weak. Not every row has a clone size; where given, it reads once, few, many or a size class.

D	size	J	V	CDR3	DNA
NA	NA	TRBJ1-5	TRBV27	CASSLRVPNQPQHF	TGTGCCAGCAGTCTCAGGGTTCCCAATCAGCCCCAGCATTTT
NA	NA	TRBJ1-2	TRBV5-6	CASSPEALFFYGYTF	TGTGCCAGCAGCCCGGAGGCCCTTTTCTTCTATGGCTACACCTTC
NA	NA	TRBJ1-4	TRBV4-3	CASSQDLGRGTATNEKLFF	TGCGCCAGCAGCCAAGATCTGGGAAGGGGCACCGCAACTAATGAAAAACTGTTTTTT
TRBD2	NA	TRBJ2-2	TRBV10-3	CAIRGLAETGELFF	TGTGCCATCAGGGGACTAGCGGAGACCGGGGAGCTGTTTTTT
TRBD1	NA	TRBJ1-1	TRBV6-2/TRBV6-3	CASSGGGSSTEAFF	TGTGCCAGCAGTGGAGGGGGCTCGTCCACTGAAGCTTTCTTT
TRBD2	NA	TRBJ2-1	TRBV14	CASSPTSGRHNEQFF	TGTGCCAGCAGCCCGACTAGCGGGAGACACAATGAGCAGTTCTTC
TRBD2	NA	TRBJ2-1	TRBV9	CASSEGAGVSNEQFF	TGTGCCAGCAGCGAGGGAGCGGGAGTGAGCAATGAGCAGTTCTTC
TRBD1	NA	TRBJ1-1	TRBV5-1	CASSLKGQGEAFF	TGCGCCAGCAGCTTGAAGGGACAGGGTGAAGCTTTCTTT
TRBD2	NA	TRBJ2-3	TRBV5-1	CASTASGYLDTDTQYF	TGCGCCAGCACGGCTAGCGGATATCTTGACACAGATACGCAGTATTTT
TRBD2	NA	TRBJ2-4	TRBV28	CASSPLGAGGHKNIQYF	TGTGCCAGCAGCCCCCTTGGGGCGGGAGGTCACAAAAACATTCAGTACTTC
TRBD2	NA	TRBJ2-3	TRBV4-3	CASSLQSGMGPDTQYF	TGCGCCAGCAGCCTACAAAGCGGGATGGGTCCAGATACGCAGTATTTT
NA	NA	TRBJ2-1	TRBV7-2	CASSLRAARASYNEQFF	TGTGCCAGCAGCTTGAGGGCTGCCCGGGCCTCCTACAATGAGCAGTTCTTC
TRBD1	once	TRBJ1-5	TRBV5-1	CASSAGTGLGQPQHF	TGCGCCAGCAGCGCGGGGACAGGGTTAGGTCAGCCCCAGCATTTT
TRBD1	NA	TRBJ2-3	TRBV19	CASSRKGASDTQYF	TGTGCCAGTAGTAGAAAGGGGGCGTCAGATACGCAGTATTTT
NA	NA	TRBJ1-6	TRBV7-9	CASSYGGSPLHF	TGTGCCAGCTCATACGGGGGTTCACCCCTCCACTTT
NA	NA	TRBJ1-2	TRBV5-4	CASSLNSNYGYTF	TGTGCCAGCAGCTTGAACAGTAACTATGGCTACACCTTC
TRBD1	NA	TRBJ1-1	TRBV18	CASSHGDRVVVGTEAFF	TGTGCCAGCTCACATGGGGACAGGGTGGTCGTTGGCACTGAAGCTTTCTTT
TRBD2	NA	TRBJ2-1	TRBV25-1	CASRGTSIPHNEQFF	TGTGCCAGTAGGGGGACTAGCATCCCCCACAATGAGCAGTTCTTC
TRBD1	NA	TRBJ2-5	TRBV10-3	CAISAGTAQETQYF	TGTGCCATCAGTGCCGGGACAGCCCAAGAGACCCAGTACTTC
TRBD1	NA	TRBJ1-1	TRBV5-4	CASSMGDRGGTEAFF	TGTGCCAGCAGCATGGGGGACAGGGGAGGCACTGAAGCTTTCTTT
NA	NA	TRBJ2-5	TRBV11-3	CASSLARETQYF	TGTGCCAGCAGCTTAGCCAGAGAGACCCAGTACTTC